This T cell receptor beta chain was obtained from a study of shared clonotypes between healthy human individuals. About the research overall: The plates for each donor numbered three CD4 naive, three CD4 memory, two CD8 naive and one CD8 memory. Study-level findings and limits: Larger richness was generally estimated for naive than memory subsets.

With regard to this clone: Antigen unknown.

Profiling relied on immunoSEQ multiplex PCR, and the TCRdb table lists in-frame clones only, not all of them. The sample carries approximately 2.5 million clones, more than 80% recorded once. Trimming left V 2 bases short and J 4 bases short, with 9 bases between. The CDR3 extends over 12 amino acids. The germline V gene has CDR1 SQVTM and CDR2 ANQGSEA. The chain carries TRBV29-1 and TRBJ2-7; D is unclear. Sequencing was done on a sample of naive CD4+ T cells sorted from blood. Subset in this sample: CD45RA+ positively selected. The origin of this receptor is a man younger than 35 in good health. The CDR3 coding sequence is TGCAGCGTTGAAACGAGAAGTTACGAGCAGTACTTC. Amino acid sequence: CSVETRSYEQYF.